The rows below give T cell receptor beta chains drawn from one sample of a study of blood T cell repertoires in COVID-19. Repertoires were generated with immunoSEQ multiplex PCR, while TCRdb's copy carries only in-frame clones and drops some. The sample records 280,000 or so clones, about 86% being singletons. Sequences were obtained from peripheral blood. These receptors were obtained from a woman aged 25 to 39 who had recovered from COVID-19. The conserved cysteine and the conserved F or W are not part of the CDR3 here. Fields, in order: V gene, D gene, CDR3 protein. The D gene is left open where the match is weak.

v_call: TRBV29-1
d_call: TRBD1
cdr3_aa: SEGQGYGYT

v_call: TRBV27
d_call: -
cdr3_aa: ASSPPAGRSTGELF

v_call: TRBV15
d_call: -
cdr3_aa: ATSSSTDEQY

v_call: TRBV2
d_call: -
cdr3_aa: ASSDRFVAQETQY

v_call: TRBV5-1
d_call: -
cdr3_aa: ASSLLLANTGELF

v_call: TRBV10-3
d_call: -
cdr3_aa: AISESKQSSYEQY

v_call: TRBV5-1
d_call: TRBD1
cdr3_aa: ASSPQGARGAVNTEAF

v_call: TRBV11-2
d_call: TRBD1
cdr3_aa: ASSLGGQGDGNQPQH

v_call: TRBV4-3
d_call: -
cdr3_aa: ASSQDSGRGNEQF

v_call: TRBV30
d_call: -
cdr3_aa: AWRLPPGNVFRSGNTIY

v_call: TRBV7-9
d_call: TRBD1
cdr3_aa: ASSLALTGDKLF

v_call: TRBV5-1
d_call: TRBD2
cdr3_aa: ASSLLAGSYNEQF

v_call: TRBV7-8
d_call: -
cdr3_aa: ASRTDRTNTEAF